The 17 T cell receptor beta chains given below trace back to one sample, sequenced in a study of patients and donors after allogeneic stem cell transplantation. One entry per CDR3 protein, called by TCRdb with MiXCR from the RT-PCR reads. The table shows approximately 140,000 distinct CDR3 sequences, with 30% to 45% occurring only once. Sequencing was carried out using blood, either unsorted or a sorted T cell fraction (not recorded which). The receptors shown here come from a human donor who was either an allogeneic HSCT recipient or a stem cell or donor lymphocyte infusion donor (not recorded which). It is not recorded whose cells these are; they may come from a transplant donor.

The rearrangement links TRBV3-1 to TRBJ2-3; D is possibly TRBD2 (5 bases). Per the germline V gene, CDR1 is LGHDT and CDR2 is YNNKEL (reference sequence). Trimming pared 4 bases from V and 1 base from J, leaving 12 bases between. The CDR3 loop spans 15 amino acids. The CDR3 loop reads CASSRLLEGTDTQYF. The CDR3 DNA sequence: TGTGCCAGCAGCCGCCTACTAGAGGGCACAGATACGCAGTATTTT.

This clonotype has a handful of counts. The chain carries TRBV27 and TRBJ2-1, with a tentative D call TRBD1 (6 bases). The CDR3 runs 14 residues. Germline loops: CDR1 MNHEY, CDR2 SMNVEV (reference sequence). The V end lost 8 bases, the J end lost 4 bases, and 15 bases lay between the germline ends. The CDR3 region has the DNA TGTGCCAGCGGGCCGGACAGTCCTTACAATGAGCAGTTCTTC. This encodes CASGPDSPYNEQFF.

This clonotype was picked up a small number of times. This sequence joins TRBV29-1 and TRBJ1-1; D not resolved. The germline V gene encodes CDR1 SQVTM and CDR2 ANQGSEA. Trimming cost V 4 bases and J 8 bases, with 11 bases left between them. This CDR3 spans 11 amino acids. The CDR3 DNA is TGCAGCGTTGGCCAGCCCCCCGAAGCTTTCTTT. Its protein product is CSVGQPPEAFF.

The DNA of the CDR3 is TGTGCCAGCAGTTTAAACCGAGCCAAAAACATTCAGTACTTC. This encodes CASSLNRAKNIQYF. V is TRBV27 and J is TRBJ2-4, with unresolved D. The CDR3 covers 14 residues. Germline-derived CDR1 and CDR2 are MNHEY and SMNVEV (reference sequence). V was cut by 2 bases and J by 0 bases, with 5 bases left in between.

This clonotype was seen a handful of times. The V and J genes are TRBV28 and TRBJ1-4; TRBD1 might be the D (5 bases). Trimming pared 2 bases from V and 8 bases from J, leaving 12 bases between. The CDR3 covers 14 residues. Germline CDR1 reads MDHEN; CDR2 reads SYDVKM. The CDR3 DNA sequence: TGTGCCAGCAGTTTACAGGGACGTATCGAAAAACTGTTTTTT. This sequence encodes CASSLQGRIEKLFF. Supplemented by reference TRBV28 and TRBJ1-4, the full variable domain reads DVKVTQSSRYLVKRTGEKVFLECVQDMDHENMFWYRQDPGLGLRLIYFSYDVKMKEKGDIPEGYSVSREKKERFSLILESASTNQTSMYLCASSLQGRIEKLFFGSGTQLSVL.

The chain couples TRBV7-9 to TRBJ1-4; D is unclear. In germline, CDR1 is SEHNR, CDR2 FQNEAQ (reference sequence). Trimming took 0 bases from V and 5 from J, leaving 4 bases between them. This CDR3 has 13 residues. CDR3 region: CASSLAPNEKLFF. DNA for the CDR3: TGTGCCAGCAGCTTAGCCCCGAATGAAAAACTGTTTTTT.

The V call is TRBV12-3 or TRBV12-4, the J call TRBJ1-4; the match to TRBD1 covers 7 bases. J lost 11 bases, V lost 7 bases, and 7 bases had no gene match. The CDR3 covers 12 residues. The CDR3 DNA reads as TGTGCCAGCAAGTCAGGGGGTGGGAAACTGTTTTTT. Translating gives CASKSGGGKLFF.

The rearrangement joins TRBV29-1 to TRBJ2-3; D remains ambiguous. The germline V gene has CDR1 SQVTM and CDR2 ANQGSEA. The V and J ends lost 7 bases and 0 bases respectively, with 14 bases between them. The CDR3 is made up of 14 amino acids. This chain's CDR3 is CSASGPSSTDTQYF. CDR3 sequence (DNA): TGCAGCGCCTCCGGCCCCTCTAGCACAGATACGCAGTATTTT.

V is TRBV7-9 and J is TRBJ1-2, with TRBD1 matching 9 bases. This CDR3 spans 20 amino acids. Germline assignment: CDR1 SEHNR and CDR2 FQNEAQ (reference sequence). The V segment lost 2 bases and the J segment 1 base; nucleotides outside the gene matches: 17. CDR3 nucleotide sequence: TGTGCCAGCAGCTTACGGACAGGGGAGTTTTCCAGAAACATTAACTATGGCTACACCTTC. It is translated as CASSLRTGEFSRNINYGYTF.

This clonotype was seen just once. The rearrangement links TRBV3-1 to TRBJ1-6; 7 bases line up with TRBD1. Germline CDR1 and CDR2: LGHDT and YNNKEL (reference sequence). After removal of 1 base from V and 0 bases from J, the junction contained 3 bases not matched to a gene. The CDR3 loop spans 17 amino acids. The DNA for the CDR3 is TGTGCCAGCAGCCAAGGACAGGGTTTCTCCTATAATTCACCCCTCCACTTT. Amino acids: CASSQGQGFSYNSPLHF.

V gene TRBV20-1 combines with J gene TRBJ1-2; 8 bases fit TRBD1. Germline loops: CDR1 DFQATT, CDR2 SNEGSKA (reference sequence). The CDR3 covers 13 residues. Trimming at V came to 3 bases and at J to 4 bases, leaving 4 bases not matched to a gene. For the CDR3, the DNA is TGCAGTGCTAGGGAGGACAGGGCCTATGGCTACACCTTC. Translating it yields CSAREDRAYGYTF.

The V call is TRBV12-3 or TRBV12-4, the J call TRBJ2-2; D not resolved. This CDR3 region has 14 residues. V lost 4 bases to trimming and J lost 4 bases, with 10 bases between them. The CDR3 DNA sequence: TGTGCCAGCAGTTCTTGGACCCTCACCGGGGAGCTGTTTTTT. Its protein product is CASSSWTLTGELFF.

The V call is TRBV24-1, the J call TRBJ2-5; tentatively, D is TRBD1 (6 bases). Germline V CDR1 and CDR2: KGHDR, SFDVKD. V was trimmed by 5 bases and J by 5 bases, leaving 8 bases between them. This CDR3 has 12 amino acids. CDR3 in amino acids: CATSATGETQYF. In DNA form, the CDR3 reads TGTGCCACCAGTGCCACAGGGGAGACCCAGTACTTC.

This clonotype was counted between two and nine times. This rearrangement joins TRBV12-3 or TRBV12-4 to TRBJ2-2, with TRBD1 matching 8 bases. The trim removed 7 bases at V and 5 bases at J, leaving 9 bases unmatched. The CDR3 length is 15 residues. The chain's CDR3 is CASTPRQGRTGELFF. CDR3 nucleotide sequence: TGTGCCAGCACCCCTCGACAGGGGAGGACCGGGGAGCTGTTTTTT.

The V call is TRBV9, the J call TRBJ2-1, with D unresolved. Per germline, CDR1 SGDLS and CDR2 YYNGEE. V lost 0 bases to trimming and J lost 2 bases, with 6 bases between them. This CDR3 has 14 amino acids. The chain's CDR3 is CASSVAGPYNEQFF. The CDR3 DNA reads TGTGCCAGCAGCGTAGCGGGTCCCTACAATGAGCAGTTCTTC.

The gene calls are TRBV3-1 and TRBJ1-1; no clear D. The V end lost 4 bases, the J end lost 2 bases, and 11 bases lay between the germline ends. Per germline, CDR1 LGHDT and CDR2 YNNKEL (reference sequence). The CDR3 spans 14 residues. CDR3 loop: CASSPLRGNTEAFF. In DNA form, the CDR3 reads TGTGCCAGCAGCCCCCTGCGGGGTAACACTGAAGCTTTCTTT.

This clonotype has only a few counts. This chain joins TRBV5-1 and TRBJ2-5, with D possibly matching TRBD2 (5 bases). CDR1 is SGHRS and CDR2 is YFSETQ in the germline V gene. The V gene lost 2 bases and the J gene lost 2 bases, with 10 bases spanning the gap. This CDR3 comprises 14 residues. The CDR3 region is CASSFSEGQETQYF. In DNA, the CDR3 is TGCGCCAGCAGCTTCTCTGAGGGACAAGAGACCCAGTACTTC.